This T cell receptor (beta chain) was profiled in a study of blood T cell repertoires in COVID-19. As for the study in general: The United States, Italy and Spain provided the acute and convalescent COVID-19 samples.

The CDR3 totals 13 residues. Germline lookup yields CDR1 SEHNR and CDR2 FQNEAQ (reference sequence). V lost 10 bases to trimming and J lost 5 bases; unmatched junction nucleotides: 10. Assay: immunoSEQ multiplex PCR; the TCRdb copy retains only in-frame clones and omits some. This sample has about 150,000 clones; 84% occur once, and the top ten carry around 9.8%. The receptor was derived from a woman aged 45-59 years with acute or convalescent COVID-19. The J gene is TRBJ1-1, the V gene TRBV7-9, with 7 bases matching TRBD1. The sequenced material came from peripheral blood. The CDR3 here is CATNPAGGTEAFF. The DNA for the CDR3 is TGTGCCACCAACCCCGCAGGGGGGACTGAAGCTTTCTTT.